This TCR beta chain stems from a study of blood T cell repertoires in COVID-19. CDR1 and CDR2 (germline): SGHTS, YDEGEE. V dropped 3 bases and J dropped 2 bases, with 18 bases sitting between them. The CDR3 loop spans 17 amino acids. Produced via immunoSEQ multiplex PCR; TCRdb's table is partial and in-frame only. The table records about 280,000 clones, 65% to 90% of them present only once. This receptor was obtained from a man aged 50 to 60 with active or convalescent COVID-19. The sequencing sample was made of peripheral blood. The J gene is TRBJ2-4, the V gene TRBV5-8, with D tentatively TRBD1 (7 bases). This CDR3 reads CASSSETGRRSKNIQYF. DNA of the CDR3: TGTGCCAGCAGCTCGGAGACAGGGAGGAGATCCAAAAACATTCAGTACTTC.